This T cell receptor beta chain was captured by sequencing in a study of cytomegalovirus exposure and HLA in healthy donors. Study-level results: Most TCR sequences were seen very rarely across donors, but some public TCRs occurred in many. The authors reported that TCR beta sequences could predict HLA-A and HLA-B alleles. These predictions were accurate for most subjects in the first cohort. TCR beta V- and J-gene trimming was later associated with a missense DCLRE1C variant.

Participants comprised healthy donors of bone marrow. Regarding this clone: Its target is not known.

This PCR relied on a set of 60 Vbeta primers and 13 Jbeta primers. Clones were sequenced by immunoSEQ multiplex PCR, and TCRdb holds only the in-frame ones, with some missing. The sample spans under 60,000 clones; the ten largest clones claim less than 15%. Looked up from germline, CDR1 is SQVTM and CDR2 is ANQGSEA. This CDR3 has 14 residues. After removal of 3 bases from V and 3 bases from J, the junction contained 5 bases not matched to a gene. The source of this sequence is a woman under 40 in good health and CMV-seropositive. The V call is TRBV29-1, the J call TRBJ2-1, with 7 bases lining up with TRBD2. Specimen: PBMCs. Written as DNA, the CDR3 is TGCAGCGTTGAGCGGGGGAGTCTCTACAATGAGCAGTTCTTC. Its protein product is CSVERGSLYNEQFF.